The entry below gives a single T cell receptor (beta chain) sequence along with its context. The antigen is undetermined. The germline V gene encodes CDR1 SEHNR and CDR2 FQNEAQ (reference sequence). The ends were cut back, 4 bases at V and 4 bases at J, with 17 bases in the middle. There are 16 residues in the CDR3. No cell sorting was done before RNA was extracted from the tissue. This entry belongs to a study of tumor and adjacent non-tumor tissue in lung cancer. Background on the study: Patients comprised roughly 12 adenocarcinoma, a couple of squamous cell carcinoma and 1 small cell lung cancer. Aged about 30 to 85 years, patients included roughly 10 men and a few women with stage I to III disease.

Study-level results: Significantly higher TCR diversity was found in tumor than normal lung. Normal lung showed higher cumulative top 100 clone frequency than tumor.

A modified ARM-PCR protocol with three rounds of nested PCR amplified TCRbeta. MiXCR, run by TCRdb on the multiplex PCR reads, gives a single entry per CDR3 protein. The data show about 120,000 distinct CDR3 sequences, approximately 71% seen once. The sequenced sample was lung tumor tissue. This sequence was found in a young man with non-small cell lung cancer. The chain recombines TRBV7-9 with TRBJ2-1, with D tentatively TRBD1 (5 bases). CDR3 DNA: TGTGCCAGCAGCTCTTATACAGGAAACTTTTACAATGAGCAGTTCTTC. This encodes CASSSYTGNFYNEQFF. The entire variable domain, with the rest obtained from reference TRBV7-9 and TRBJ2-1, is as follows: DTGVSQNPRHKITKRGQNVTFRCDPISEHNRLYWYRQTLGQGPEFLTYFQNEAQLEKSRLLSDRFSAERPKGSFSTLEIQRTEQGDSAMYLCASSSYTGNFYNEQFFGPGTRLTVL.